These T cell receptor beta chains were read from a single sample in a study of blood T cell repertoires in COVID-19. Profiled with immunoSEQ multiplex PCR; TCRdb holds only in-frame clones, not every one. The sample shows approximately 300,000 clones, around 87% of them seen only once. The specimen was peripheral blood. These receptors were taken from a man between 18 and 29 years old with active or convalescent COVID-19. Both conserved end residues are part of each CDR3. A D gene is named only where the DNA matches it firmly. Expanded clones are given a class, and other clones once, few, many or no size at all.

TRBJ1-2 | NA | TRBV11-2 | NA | CASSSRGVYTF | TGTGCCAGCAGCTCCAGGGGTGTCTACACCTTC
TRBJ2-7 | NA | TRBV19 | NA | CASSPGLIAYEQYF | TGTGCCAGTAGCCCCGGACTCATTGCCTACGAGCAGTACTTC
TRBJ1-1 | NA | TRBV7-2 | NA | CASSPSLGGEAFF | TGTGCCAGCAGCCCGTCGCTCGGGGGTGAAGCTTTCTTT
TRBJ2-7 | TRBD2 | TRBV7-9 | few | CATGTSELYEQYF | TGTGCCACAGGGACTAGCGAACTCTACGAGCAGTACTTC
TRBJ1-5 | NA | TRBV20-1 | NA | CSASGGDSNQPQHF | TGCAGTGCTAGTGGGGGGGATAGCAATCAGCCCCAGCATTTT
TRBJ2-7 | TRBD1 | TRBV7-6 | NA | CASSPLTGGTGEQYF | TGTGCCAGCAGCCCCCTGACAGGGGGTACGGGGGAGCAGTACTTC
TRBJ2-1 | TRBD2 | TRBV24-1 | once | CATSDSLAGGNYNEQFF | TGTGCCACCAGTGATTCGCTAGCGGGAGGGAATTACAATGAGCAGTTCTTC
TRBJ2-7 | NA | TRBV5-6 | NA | CASSTRLGQSSYEQYF | TGTGCCAGCAGCACTCGACTCGGACAGAGCTCCTACGAGCAGTACTTC
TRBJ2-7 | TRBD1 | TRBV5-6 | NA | CASSLQGQVYEQYF | TGTGCCAGCAGCTTGCAGGGACAGGTCTACGAGCAGTACTTC
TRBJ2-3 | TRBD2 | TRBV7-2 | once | CASSLGRGGRTDTQYF | TGTGCCAGCAGCTTAGGGCGGGGGGGCCGTACAGATACGCAGTATTTT
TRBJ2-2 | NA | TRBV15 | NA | CATSFRSAGELFF | TGTGCCACCAGTTTTAGGAGTGCCGGGGAGCTGTTTTTT
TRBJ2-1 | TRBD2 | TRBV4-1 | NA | CASSQDRSREGLEQFF | TGCGCCAGCAGCCAAGATCGATCGCGGGAGGGTCTTGAGCAGTTCTTC
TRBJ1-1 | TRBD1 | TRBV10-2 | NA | CASKTGMNTEAFF | TGCGCCAGCAAGACAGGGATGAACACTGAAGCTTTCTTT
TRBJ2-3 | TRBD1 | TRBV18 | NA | CASSPTGNTDTQYF | TGTGCCAGCTCACCGACAGGGAACACAGATACGCAGTATTTT
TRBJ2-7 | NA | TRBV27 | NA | CASSPRTASYEQYF | TGTGCCAGCAGCCCAAGGACAGCCTCCTACGAGCAGTACTTC
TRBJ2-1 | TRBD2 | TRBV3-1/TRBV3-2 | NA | CASSQGGGAYNEQFF | TGTGCCAGCAGCCAAGGCGGGGGGGCCTACAATGAGCAGTTCTTC
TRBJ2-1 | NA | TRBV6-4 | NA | CASSAGEAGNEQFF | TGTGCCAGCAGTGCCGGGGAAGCTGGGAATGAGCAGTTCTTC
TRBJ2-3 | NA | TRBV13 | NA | CASSLRGILTDTQYF | TGTGCCAGCAGCTTACGGGGGATCCTCACAGATACGCAGTATTTT
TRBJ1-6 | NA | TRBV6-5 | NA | CASSYSGDYNSPLHF | TGTGCCAGCAGTTACAGCGGGGACTATAATTCACCCCTCCACTTT
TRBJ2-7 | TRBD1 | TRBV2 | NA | CASDLRTGYEQYF | TGTGCCAGCGACCTCCGGACAGGGTACGAGCAGTACTTC
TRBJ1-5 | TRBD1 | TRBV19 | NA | CASSRTGGYQPQHF | TGTGCCAGTAGCCGGACAGGGGGCTATCAGCCCCAGCATTTT
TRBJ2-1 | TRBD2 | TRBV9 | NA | CASSVDGVLAGDEQFF | TGTGCCAGCAGCGTAGATGGAGTACTAGCGGGAGATGAGCAGTTCTTC
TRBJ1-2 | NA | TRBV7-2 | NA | CASSHDSNYGYTF | TGTGCCAGCAGTCACGACAGTAACTATGGCTACACCTTC
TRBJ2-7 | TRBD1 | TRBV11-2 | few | CASSRTPGGSLYEQYF | TGTGCCAGCAGTCGGACCCCAGGGGGCTCCCTCTACGAGCAGTACTTC
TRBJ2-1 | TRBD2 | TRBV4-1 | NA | CASSQSIAGGRWEQFF | TGCGCCAGCAGCCAGTCCATAGCGGGGGGGCGATGGGAGCAGTTCTTC
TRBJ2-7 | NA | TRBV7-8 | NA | CASSLSREQYF | TGTGCCAGCAGCTTAAGTCGGGAGCAGTACTTC
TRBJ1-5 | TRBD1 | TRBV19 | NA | CASSTRQGTSEAGSNF | TGTGCCAGTAGTACAAGACAGGGTACAAGCGAGGCCGGGTCGAATTTT
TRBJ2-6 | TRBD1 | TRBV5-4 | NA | CASSSTGDPGANVLTF | TGTGCCAGCAGCTCCACAGGGGACCCTGGGGCCAACGTCCTGACTTTC
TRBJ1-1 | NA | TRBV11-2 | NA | CASSPYRGTEAFF | TGTGCCAGCAGCCCATACCGGGGGACTGAAGCTTTCTTT
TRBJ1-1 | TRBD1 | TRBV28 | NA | CASSLSSNWDRSF | TGTGCCAGCAGTTTATCGTCAAATTGGGACAGGTCCTTT
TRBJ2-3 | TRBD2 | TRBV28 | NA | CASSFSGSQADTQYF | TGTGCCAGCAGTTTTAGCGGGAGTCAAGCAGATACGCAGTATTTT
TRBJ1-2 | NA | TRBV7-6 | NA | CASSLLGGSGYTF | TGTGCCAGCAGCCTCTTAGGGGGAAGTGGCTACACCTTC
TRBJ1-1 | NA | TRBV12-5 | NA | CASGLETLEAFF | TGTGCTAGTGGTTTGGAGACACTTGAAGCTTTCTTT
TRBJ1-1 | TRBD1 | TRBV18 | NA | CASSPGTGNTEAFF | TGTGCCAGCTCACCCGGGACAGGGAACACTGAAGCTTTCTTT
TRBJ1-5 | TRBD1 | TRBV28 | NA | CASSKDRGLTGQPQHF | TGTGCCAGCAGCAAGGACAGGGGGCTTACGGGTCAGCCCCAGCATTTT
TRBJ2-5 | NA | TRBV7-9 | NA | CASSLSGQVQETQYF | TGTGCCAGCAGCTTATCGGGACAAGTCCAAGAGACCCAGTACTTC
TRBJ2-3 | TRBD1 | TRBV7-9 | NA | CASSGRQGWSPDTQYF | TGTGCCAGCAGCGGGCGACAGGGTTGGTCCCCAGATACGCAGTATTTT
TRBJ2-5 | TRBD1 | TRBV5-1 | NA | CASSFYTGGQETQYF | TGCGCCAGCAGCTTCTACACAGGGGGCCAAGAGACCCAGTACTTC
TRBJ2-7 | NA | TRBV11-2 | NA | CASSLVPHYEQYF | TGTGCCAGCAGCTTAGTACCACATTACGAGCAGTACTTC
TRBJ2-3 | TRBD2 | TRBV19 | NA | CATSRRTSVRDSTDTQYF | TGTGCCACCTCACGAAGGACTAGCGTCCGAGATAGCACAGATACGCAGTATTTT
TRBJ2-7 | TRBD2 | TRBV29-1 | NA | CSACKSGDAYEQYF | TGCAGCGCCTGCAAGAGCGGGGACGCCTACGAGCAGTACTTC
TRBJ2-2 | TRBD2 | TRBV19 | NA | CASTRASGSRGELFF | TGTGCCAGTACGAGGGCTAGCGGGAGTAGGGGGGAGCTGTTTTTT
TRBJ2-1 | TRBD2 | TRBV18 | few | CASSPTSGGTYNEQFF | TGTGCCAGCTCACCGACTAGCGGGGGCACCTACAATGAGCAGTTCTTC
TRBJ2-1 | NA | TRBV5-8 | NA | CASSLEHPSYNEQFF | TGTGCCAGCAGCTTGGAGCATCCATCTTACAATGAGCAGTTCTTC
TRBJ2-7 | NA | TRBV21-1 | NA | CASSKGKGGLYEQYF | TGTGCCAGCAGCAAAGGAAAAGGCGGCCTCTACGAGCAGTACTTC
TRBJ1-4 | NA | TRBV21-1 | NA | CASSKEAWTGPDGKLFF | TGTGCCAGCAGCAAAGAAGCGTGGACAGGGCCGGACGGAAAACTGTTTTTT
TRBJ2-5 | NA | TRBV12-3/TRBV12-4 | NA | CASSLARRETQYF | TGTGCCAGCAGTTTAGCCAGGAGGGAGACCCAGTACTTC
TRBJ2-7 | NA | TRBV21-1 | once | CASSKGLAVAYEQYF | TGTGCCAGCAGCAAAGGACTAGCGGTTGCCTACGAGCAGTACTTC
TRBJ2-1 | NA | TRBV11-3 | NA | CASSLSGHTYNEQFF | TGTGCCAGCAGTTTATCGGGACACACCTACAATGAGCAGTTCTTC